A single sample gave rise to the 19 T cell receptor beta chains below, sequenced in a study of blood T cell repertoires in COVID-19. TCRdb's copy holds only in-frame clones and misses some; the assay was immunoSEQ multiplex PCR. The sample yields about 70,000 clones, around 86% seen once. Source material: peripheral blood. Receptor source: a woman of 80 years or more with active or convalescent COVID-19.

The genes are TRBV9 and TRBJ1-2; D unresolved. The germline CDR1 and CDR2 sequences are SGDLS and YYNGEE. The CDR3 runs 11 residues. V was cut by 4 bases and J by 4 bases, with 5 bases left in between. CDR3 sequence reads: CASSTGYGYTF. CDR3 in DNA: TGTGCCAGCAGCACCGGCTATGGCTACACCTTC.

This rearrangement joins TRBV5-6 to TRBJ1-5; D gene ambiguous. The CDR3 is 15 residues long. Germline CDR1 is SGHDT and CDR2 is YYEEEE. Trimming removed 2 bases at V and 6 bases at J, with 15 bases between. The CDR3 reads CASSLLQVTSQPQHF. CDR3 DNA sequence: TGTGCCAGCAGCTTACTCCAGGTTACCAGTCAGCCCCAGCATTTT.

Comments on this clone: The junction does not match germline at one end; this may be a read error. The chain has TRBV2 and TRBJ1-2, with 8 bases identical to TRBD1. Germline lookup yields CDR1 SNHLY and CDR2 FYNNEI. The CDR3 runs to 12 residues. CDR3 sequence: CASFRTGRDRHF. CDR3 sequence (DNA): TGTGCCAGCTTTAGGACCGGCCGGGACAGGCACTTC.

CDR3 amino acids: CASSLDPGAGGLDTQYF. The CDR3 region has the DNA TGTGCCAGCAGCTTAGATCCAGGAGCGGGGGGGCTGGATACGCAGTATTTT. This sequence joins TRBV11-2 and TRBJ2-3; 10 bases align to TRBD2. Losses at the gene ends were 0 bases for V and 6 bases for J; bases not matched to a gene: 9. This CDR3 comprises 17 residues. Germline CDR1 reads SGHAT; CDR2 reads FQNNGV.

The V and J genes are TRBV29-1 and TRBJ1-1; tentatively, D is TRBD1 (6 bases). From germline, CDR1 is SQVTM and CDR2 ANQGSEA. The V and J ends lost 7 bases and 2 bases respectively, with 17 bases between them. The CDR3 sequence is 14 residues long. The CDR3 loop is CSARLNRENTEAFF. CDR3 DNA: TGCAGCGCAAGGCTCAACAGGGAAAACACTGAAGCTTTCTTT.

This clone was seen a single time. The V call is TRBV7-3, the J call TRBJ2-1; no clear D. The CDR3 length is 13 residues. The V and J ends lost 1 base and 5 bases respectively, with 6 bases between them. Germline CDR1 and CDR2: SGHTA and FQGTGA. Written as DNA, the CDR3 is TGTGCCAGCAGCTTAAACAGTGACAATGAGCAGTTCTTC. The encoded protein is CASSLNSDNEQFF.

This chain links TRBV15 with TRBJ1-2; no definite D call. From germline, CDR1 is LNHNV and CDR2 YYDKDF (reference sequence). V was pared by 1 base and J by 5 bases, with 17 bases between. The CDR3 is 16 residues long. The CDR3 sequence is CATSRVVVTQRYGYTF. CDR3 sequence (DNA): TGTGCCACCAGCAGAGTGGTTGTCACGCAGCGGTATGGCTACACCTTC.

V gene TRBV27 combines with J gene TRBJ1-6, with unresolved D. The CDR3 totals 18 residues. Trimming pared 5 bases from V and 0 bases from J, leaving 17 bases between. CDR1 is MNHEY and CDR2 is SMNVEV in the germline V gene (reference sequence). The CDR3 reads CASSRRFETLSYNSPLHF. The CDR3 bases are TGTGCCAGCAGTCGGAGGTTCGAGACCCTCTCCTATAATTCACCCCTCCACTTT.

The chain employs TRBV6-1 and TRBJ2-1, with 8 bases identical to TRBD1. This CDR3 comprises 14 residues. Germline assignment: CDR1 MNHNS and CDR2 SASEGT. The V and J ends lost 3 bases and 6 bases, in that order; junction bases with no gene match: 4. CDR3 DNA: TGTGCCAGCAGTGACCAGACAGGGGCCAATGAGCAGTTCTTC. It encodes CASSDQTGANEQFF.

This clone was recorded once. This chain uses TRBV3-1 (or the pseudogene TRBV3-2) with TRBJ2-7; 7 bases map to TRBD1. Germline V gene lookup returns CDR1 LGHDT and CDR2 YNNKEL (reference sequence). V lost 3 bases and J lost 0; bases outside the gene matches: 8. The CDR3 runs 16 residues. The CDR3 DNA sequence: TGTGCCAGCAGCCATAGAACAGGGGTCCGCTCCTACGAGCAGTACTTC. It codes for CASSHRTGVRSYEQYF.

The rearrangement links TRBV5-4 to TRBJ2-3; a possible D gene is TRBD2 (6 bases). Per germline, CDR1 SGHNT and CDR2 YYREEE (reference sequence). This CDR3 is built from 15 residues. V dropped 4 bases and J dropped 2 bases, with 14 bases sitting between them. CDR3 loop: CASSPRGGDTDTQYF. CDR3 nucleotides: TGTGCCAGCAGCCCGCGGGGTGGTGACACAGATACGCAGTATTTT.

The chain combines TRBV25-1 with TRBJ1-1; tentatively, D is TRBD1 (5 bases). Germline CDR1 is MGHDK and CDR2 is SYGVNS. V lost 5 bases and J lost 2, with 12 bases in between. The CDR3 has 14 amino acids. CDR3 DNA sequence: TGTGCCAGCAGTCTGTCGACAGTAAACACTGAAGCTTTCTTT. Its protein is CASSLSTVNTEAFF.

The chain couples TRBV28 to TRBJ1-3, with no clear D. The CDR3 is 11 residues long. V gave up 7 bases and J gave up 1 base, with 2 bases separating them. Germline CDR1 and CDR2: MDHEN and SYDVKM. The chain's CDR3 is CASTSGNTIYF. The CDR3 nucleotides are TGTGCCAGCACATCTGGAAACACCATATATTTT.

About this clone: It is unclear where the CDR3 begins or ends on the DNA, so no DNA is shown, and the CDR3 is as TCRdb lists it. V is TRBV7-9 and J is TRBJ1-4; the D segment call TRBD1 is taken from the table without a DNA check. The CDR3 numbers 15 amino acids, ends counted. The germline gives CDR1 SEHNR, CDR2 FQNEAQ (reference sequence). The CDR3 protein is CASTSGRDSNEKLFF.

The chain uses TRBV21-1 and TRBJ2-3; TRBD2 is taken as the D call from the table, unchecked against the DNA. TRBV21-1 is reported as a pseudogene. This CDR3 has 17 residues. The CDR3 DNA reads TGTGCCAGCCCAGGACTAGCGGGGGGGGAACGGGCAGATACGCAGTATTTT. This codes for CASPGLAGGERADTQYF.

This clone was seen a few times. CDR3 sequence reads: CASSTGQGWHGYTF. DNA of the CDR3: TGTGCCAGTAGTACGGGACAGGGCTGGCATGGCTACACCTTC. V is TRBV19 and J is TRBJ1-2, with 9 positions matching TRBD1. Germline CDR1 is LNHDA and CDR2 is SQIVND (reference sequence). V shed 4 bases, J shed 6 bases, and the junction held 6 bases outside the gene matches. This CDR3 region has 14 residues.

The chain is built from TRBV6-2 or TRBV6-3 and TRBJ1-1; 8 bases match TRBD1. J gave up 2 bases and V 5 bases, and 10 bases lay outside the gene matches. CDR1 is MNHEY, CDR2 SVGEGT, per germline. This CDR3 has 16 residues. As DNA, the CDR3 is TGTGCCAGCAGTACCCGTGACAGGGGTGGTAACACTGAAGCTTTCTTT. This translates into CASSTRDRGGNTEAFF.

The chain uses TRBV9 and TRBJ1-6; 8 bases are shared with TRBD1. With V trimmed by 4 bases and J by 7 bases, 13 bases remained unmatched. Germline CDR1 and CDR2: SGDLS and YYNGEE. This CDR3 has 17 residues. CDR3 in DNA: TGTGCCAGCAGCCCAAGAGGACAGGGTGGGGACAATTCACCCCTCCACTTT. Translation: CASSPRGQGGDNSPLHF.

The CDR3 sequence: CASSEPDLLAKNIQYF. CDR3 nucleotide sequence: TGTGCCAGCAGTGAGCCGGACTTACTAGCCAAAAACATTCAGTACTTC. The V gene is TRBV6-1, the J gene TRBJ2-4, with D maybe TRBD2 (5 bases). CDR1 and CDR2 from the germline V gene are MNHNS and SASEGT. The CDR3 spans 16 residues. Trimming left V 3 bases short and J 0 bases short, with 12 bases between.